Sequencing of this T cell receptor beta chain was carried out in a study of blood T cell repertoires in COVID-19. Study-level information: Whether acute or convalescent, the COVID-19 samples came from the United States, Italy and Spain.

From germline, CDR1 is SGHRS and CDR2 YFSETQ. The ends lost 1 base at V and 6 bases at J; junction bases unmatched: 9. This CDR3 has 16 residues. Using immunoSEQ multiplex PCR, the repertoire was profiled, and TCRdb retains in-frame clones only, with some absent. The sample shows about 68,000 clones, 65% to 90% of them seen only once. Sequencing used peripheral blood. The sequence came from an older woman with acute or convalescent COVID-19. J is TRBJ2-3 and V is TRBV5-1; 9 positions match TRBD2. The CDR3: CASSLYGTSSWDTQYF. As DNA, the CDR3 is TGCGCCAGCAGCTTGTATGGGACTAGCTCCTGGGATACGCAGTATTTT.